This TCR beta chain originates from a study of T cell responses to AZD1222 COVID-19 vaccine. Study results and limitations: Most donors were white British, females outnumbered males, and clonal diversity was possibly underestimated. CD4 TCRs associated with vaccination spanned spike, dominating at 160-218 and 743-854.

Sequencing used immunoSEQ multiplex PCR; TCRdb keeps in-frame clones, though not all of them. The sample yields about 160,000 clones, around nine tenths seen once. From germline, CDR1 is KGHDR and CDR2 SFDVKD. The J segment lost 7 bases and the V segment lost 6 bases, leaving 6 bases of the junction unmatched. The length of the CDR3 is 14 residues. Points on this clone: No antigen is known for it.

The source of this sequence is an adult in good health. The chain joins TRBV24-1 to TRBJ2-1, with 9 bases matching TRBD2. The source was peripheral blood, collected on day 0 of AZD1222 vaccination. Here the CDR3 reads CATSRIAGVNEQFF. CDR3 in DNA: TGTGCCACCAGTAGAATAGCGGGAGTTAATGAGCAGTTCTTC.